The clone carrying this T cell receptor beta chain was seen many times. This sample was taken from a study of neurological immune-mediated disorders. The CDR3 runs 13 residues. V lost 4 bases and J 7 bases, leaving 11 bases between the germline ends. In germline, CDR1 is SEHNR, CDR2 FQNEAQ (reference sequence). TCRdb used MiXCR to reprocess the 5' RACE reads, holding one entry per CDR3 protein. Of 80,000 to 95,000 distinct CDR3 sequences in the sample, roughly 3.3% were seen once. Sequenced: PBMCs. This chain joins TRBV7-9 and TRBJ2-1, with D possibly TRBD2 on 6 matching bases. This clonotype was obtained from a woman aged 45-65 years with multiple sclerosis. The CDR3 sequence is CASSSGGLNEQFF. CDR3 bases: TGTGCCAGCAGCTCTGGAGGGCTTAATGAGCAGTTCTTC.